This T cell receptor (beta chain) derives from a study of regulatory T cells in long-lasting Graves disease. At least ten counts were recorded for this clonotype. Sample time point: newly diagnosed GD, antithyroid drugs for less than 3 months. Following extraction of RNA from PBMCs, that RNA was used to make the TCR library. Graves' disease diagnosis used American Thyroid Association guidelines. CDR3 size: 12 residues. The germline CDR1 and CDR2 sequences are SGHRS and YFSETQ. V lost 0 bases, J lost 5 bases, and 6 bases lay in between. Building the TCR beta libraries relied on iRepertoire HTBI primers, and CDR3 regions underwent Arm-PCR. TCRdb re-derived calls from the multiplex PCR reads in MiXCR, one entry per CDR3 protein. The sample lists roughly 500,000 distinct CDR3 sequences; roughly 13% were seen once. Separately, the same data were catalogued under a study of T cells in Graves' hyperthyroidism and ophthalmopathy. That paper states: Most expanded thyroid clonotypes above 0.001 recurred in blood.

The chain recombines TRBV5-1 with TRBJ2-7; D remains unclear. The clonotype comes from a young man with Graves disease. Specimen: peripheral blood mononuclear cells (PBMCs), collected at new diagnosis, from a patient treated with antithyroid drugs. The CDR3 DNA sequence: TGCGCCAGCAGCTTGGACGCCAACGAGCAGTACTTC. This encodes CASSLDANEQYF.